A single sample is the source of the 30 T cell receptor beta chains below, sequenced in a study of CD8 T cells in Susac syndrome. With random hexamers, reverse transcription was performed on roughly 0.5 to 1 ug of RNA. TCRdb re-analysed the immunoSEQ multiplex PCR reads in MiXCR, keeping a single row per CDR3 protein. The sample lists about 120,000 distinct CDR3 sequences; around nine tenths were seen once. The source material was CD4+ T cells from PBMCs. All receptors come from a human donor in good health.

The V call is TRBV2, the J call TRBJ2-3; D gene uncertain. The CDR3 consists of 15 residues. Germline lookup yields CDR1 SNHLY and CDR2 FYNNEI. Trimming stripped 7 bases from V and 0 bases from J, with 14 bases between. The CDR3 DNA reads TGTGCCAGCATTCGCCAGACATCTAGCACAGATACGCAGTATTTT. This translates into CASIRQTSSTDTQYF.

This chain uses TRBV5-1 with TRBJ1-5, with D perhaps matching TRBD1 (5 bases). Germline lookup yields CDR1 SGHRS and CDR2 YFSETQ. The CDR3 is made up of 13 amino acids. V lost 4 bases, J lost 7 bases, and 12 bases lay in between. The CDR3 loop reads CASSLQGGQPQHF. The CDR3 nucleotides are TGCGCCAGCAGCCTTCAGGGTGGGCAGCCCCAGCATTTT. Looking up the rest from reference TRBV5-1 and TRBJ1-5 gives the full variable domain: KAGVTQTPRYLIKTRGQQVTLSCSPISGHRSVSWYQQTPGQGLQFLFEYFSETQRNKGNFPGRFSGRQFSNSRSEMNVSTLELGDSALYLCASSLQGGQPQHFGDGTRLSIL.

The chain recombines TRBV19 with TRBJ2-7; D is ambiguous. Germline V CDR1 and CDR2: LNHDA, SQIVND (reference sequence). Trimming pared 5 bases from V and 0 bases from J, leaving 11 bases between. The CDR3 is made up of 14 amino acids. The CDR3 spells CASSPPGSSYEQYF. DNA for the CDR3: TGTGCCAGTAGTCCCCCCGGAAGCTCCTACGAGCAGTACTTC.

The chain joins TRBV3-1 to TRBJ2-1; maybe TRBD2 (5 bases). There are 16 residues in the CDR3. Germline assignment: CDR1 LGHDT and CDR2 YNNKEL (reference sequence). The V gene lost 2 bases and the J gene lost 2 bases, with 13 bases spanning the gap. The CDR3 reads CASSQKAAAPYNEQFF. The CDR3 nucleotides are TGTGCCAGCAGCCAAAAAGCAGCGGCCCCCTACAATGAGCAGTTCTTC.

This clonotype was recorded only once. The CDR3 sequence: CASRKPGQGLLGANVLTF. CDR3 coding DNA: TGTGCCAGCAGAAAGCCGGGACAGGGGTTATTGGGGGCCAACGTCCTGACTTTC. The V call is TRBV6-1, the J call TRBJ2-6, with 10 bases that match TRBD1. CDR1 MNHNS and CDR2 SASEGT come from the germline V gene. V was pared by 6 bases and J by 4 bases, with 12 bases of the junction left unmatched. The CDR3 totals 18 residues.

The V gene is TRBV12-3 or TRBV12-4, the J gene TRBJ2-2; D perhaps matches TRBD1 (5 bases). This CDR3 contains 17 residues. V lost 5 bases and J lost 4, with 20 bases in between. CDR3 sequence: CASSNPLEQGTTGELFF. CDR3 sequence (DNA): TGTGCCAGCAGTAACCCTTTAGAGCAGGGAACCACCGGGGAGCTGTTTTTT.

The rearrangement links TRBV7-2 to TRBJ2-3; TRBD1 agrees at 10 bases. The CDR3 covers 15 residues. The germline CDR1 and CDR2 sequences are SGHTA and FQGNSA. With V trimmed by 6 bases and J by 5 bases, 8 bases remained unmatched. The CDR3 protein is CASRPTGGLGDTQYF. The CDR3 DNA reads as TGTGCCAGCAGACCGACAGGGGGCCTGGGAGATACGCAGTATTTT.

A single count supports this clonotype. The genes are TRBV7-9 and TRBJ2-1; TRBD2 matches 9 bases. Germline lookup yields CDR1 SEHNR and CDR2 FQNEAQ (reference sequence). The CDR3 loop spans 15 amino acids. Unmatched junction bases numbered 7, after V lost 5 bases and J lost 5 bases. CDR3 residues: CASSPGTSFHNEQFF. The CDR3 nucleotides are TGTGCCAGCAGCCCCGGGACTAGCTTCCACAATGAGCAGTTCTTC.

This clonotype was detected once. The V gene is TRBV6-1, the J gene TRBJ1-2; 11 nucleotides match TRBD1. Trimming removed 8 bases from V and 1 base from J; junction bases left unmatched: 9. The CDR3 runs to 16 residues. Germline assignment: CDR1 MNHNS and CDR2 SASEGT. The CDR3, as DNA: TGTGCCAGCGGTGGCCACGGGACAGGGGGTAACTATGGCTACACCTTC. This gives the protein CASGGHGTGGNYGYTF.

This clonotype came up once. V and J are TRBV7-6 and TRBJ2-7; 13 bases fit TRBD2. The CDR3 runs to 17 residues. Germline V gene data show CDR1 as SGHVS and CDR2 as FNYEAQ. V gave up 4 bases and J gave up 1 base; unmatched junction bases: 7. CDR3 amino acids: CASSSPWTSGSSYEQYF. CDR3 coding DNA: TGTGCCAGCAGCTCGCCCTGGACTAGCGGGAGTTCCTACGAGCAGTACTTC. Drawing the rest from reference TRBV7-6 and TRBJ2-7, the complete variable domain is GAGVSQSPRYKVTKRGQDVALRCDPISGHVSLYWYRQALGQGPEFLTYFNYEAQQDKSGLPNDRFSAERPEGSISTLTIQRTEQRDSAMYRCASSSPWTSGSSYEQYFGPGTRLTVT.

This clonotype was counted once. This chain joins TRBV4-1 and TRBJ1-3, with D possibly being TRBD1 (6 bases). Trimming took 0 bases from V and 2 from J, leaving 8 bases between them. Germline V CDR1 and CDR2: MGHRA, YSYEKL. The CDR3 loop spans 15 amino acids. CDR3 in amino acids: CASSQDRDTGNTIYF. The CDR3 bases are TGCGCCAGCAGCCAAGACAGGGACACTGGAAACACCATATATTTT.

This chain uses TRBV7-7 with TRBJ2-2, with D possibly matching TRBD2 (5 bases). V dropped 4 bases and J dropped 5 bases, with 17 bases sitting between them. The length of the CDR3 is 16 residues. Germline-derived CDR1 and CDR2 are SSHAT and FNYEAQ (reference sequence). CDR3 residues: CASSSPGGLRTGELFF. The CDR3 DNA follows: TGTGCCAGCAGCTCCCCTGGCGGGCTACGGACCGGGGAGCTGTTTTTT.

The rearrangement links TRBV4-1 to TRBJ2-1, with 11 bases that match TRBD2. V was pared by 4 bases and J by 2 bases, with 7 bases of the junction left unmatched. This CDR3 spans 17 amino acids. CDR1 and CDR2 from the germline V gene are MGHRA and YSYEKL. DNA for the CDR3: TGCGCCAGCAGCCTGGGCGATAGCGGGGGGGCCTACAATGAGCAGTTCTTC. Translation gives CASSLGDSGGAYNEQFF.

The chain recombines TRBV3-1 with TRBJ2-3; the match to TRBD2 covers 7 bases. V lost 3 bases, J lost 4 bases, and 16 bases stayed unmatched. Germline V gives CDR1 LGHDT, CDR2 YNNKEL (reference sequence). The CDR3 sequence is 18 residues long. The CDR3 nucleotides read TGTGCCAGCAGCCAGGCCCTTTCCTTGGCGGGAGTACCAGATACGCAGTATTTT. It codes for CASSQALSLAGVPDTQYF.

The CDR3 coding sequence is TGTGCCAGCAGCCCGGATGCGCAGCCTAACTATGGCTACACCTTC. Translation gives CASSPDAQPNYGYTF. The gene calls are TRBV3-1 and TRBJ1-2; unclear D gene. Germline-derived CDR1 and CDR2 are LGHDT and YNNKEL (reference sequence). This CDR3 is built from 15 residues. V lost 4 bases, J lost 0 bases, and 12 bases lay in between.

The chain employs TRBV14 and TRBJ1-1, with a weak D call TRBD1 (6 bases). This CDR3 comprises 14 residues. Trimming stripped 3 bases from V and 1 base from J, with 9 bases between. Looked up from germline, CDR1 is SGHDN and CDR2 is FVKESK. The CDR3 DNA sequence: TGTGCCAGCAGCCAGCGGACAGCGAACACTGAAGCTTTCTTT. It codes for CASSQRTANTEAFF.

The chain employs TRBV19 and TRBJ1-1, with 9 bases aligning to TRBD1. This CDR3 is 15 amino acids long. Germline loops: CDR1 LNHDA, CDR2 SQIVND (reference sequence). J lost 5 bases, V lost 7 bases, and 11 bases had no gene match. The CDR3 DNA is TGTGCCAGTAACAAACCGGGACAGGGATGGACTGAAGCTTTCTTT. It codes for CASNKPGQGWTEAFF.

This chain links TRBV29-1 with TRBJ2-7; no firm D call. V shed 4 bases and J shed 2 bases, with 9 bases lying between them. The CDR3 totals 12 residues. Germline lookup yields CDR1 SQVTM and CDR2 ANQGSEA. The CDR3 reads CSVGAAAYEQYF. In DNA form, the CDR3 reads TGCAGCGTTGGGGCCGCGGCCTACGAGCAGTACTTC.

This clonotype was counted a single time. The chain combines TRBV4-3 with TRBJ2-7; 8 bases are shared with TRBD1. CDR3 length: 15 residues. Trimming removed 0 bases from V and 5 bases from J; junction bases left unmatched: 6. Germline V gives CDR1 LGHNA, CDR2 YSLEER. Written as DNA, the CDR3 is TGCGCCAGCAGCCAAGAGGGGACAGGCCCCCACGAGCAGTACTTC. This translates into CASSQEGTGPHEQYF.

This clonotype was detected only once. V and J are TRBV6-2 or TRBV6-3 and TRBJ2-2; D ambiguous. V lost 0 bases, J lost 8 bases, and 13 bases lay in between. Per the germline V gene, CDR1 is MNHEY and CDR2 is SVGEGT. The CDR3 is made up of 15 amino acids. In DNA, the CDR3 is TGTGCCAGCAGTTACTCGGTCTACCTAACAGGGGAGCTGTTTTTT. Its protein is CASSYSVYLTGELFF.

This chain joins TRBV18 and TRBJ1-5; D is possibly TRBD1 (5 bases). The germline CDR1 and CDR2 sequences are KGHSH and LQKENI. The V gene lost 3 bases and the J gene lost 2 bases, with 8 bases spanning the gap. The CDR3 runs to 14 residues. The chain's CDR3 is CASSPGTGNQPQHF. CDR3 sequence (DNA): TGTGCCAGCTCACCCGGGACGGGCAATCAGCCCCAGCATTTT.

The gene calls are TRBV2 and TRBJ2-2, with 8 bases lining up with TRBD2. Germline lookup yields CDR1 SNHLY and CDR2 FYNNEI. The CDR3 is 19 amino acids. Germline trimming cut 1 base from V and 6 bases from J; bases unmatched to any gene: 16. The CDR3 protein is CASSEGLFSSGGVPGELFF. The DNA of the CDR3 is TGTGCCAGCAGTGAAGGCCTCTTTTCATCGGGGGGGGTACCCGGGGAGCTGTTTTTT.

The CDR3 reads CASSQDYGSSNYGYTF. Here the CDR3 DNA reads TGCGCCAGCAGCCAAGACTACGGCAGTTCTAACTATGGCTACACCTTC. The rearrangement links TRBV4-3 to TRBJ1-2; D unclear. Trimming removed 0 bases at V and 0 bases at J, with 11 bases between. CDR3 size: 16 residues. The germline V gene has CDR1 LGHNA and CDR2 YSLEER.

The J gene is TRBJ2-7, the V gene TRBV3-1; D gene uncertain. Germline CDR1 reads LGHDT; CDR2 reads YNNKEL (reference sequence). V lost 0 bases to trimming and J lost 7 bases, with 10 bases between them. The CDR3 length is 13 residues. CDR3 region: CASSQDRQKEQYF. The CDR3 DNA is TGTGCCAGCAGCCAAGATAGGCAGAAAGAGCAGTACTTC.

The chain has TRBV15 and TRBJ2-7; D gene ambiguous. With 1 base removed from V and 3 bases from J, the gap between germline ends came to 13 bases. The CDR3 is made up of 15 amino acids. Germline V gene data show CDR1 as LNHNV and CDR2 as YYDKDF (reference sequence). Here the CDR3 DNA reads TGTGCCACCAGCAGAGGACTCGAGACCAGCTACGAGCAGTACTTC. It codes for CATSRGLETSYEQYF.

The J gene is TRBJ2-7, the V gene TRBV20-1; 8 bases line up with TRBD2. Germline V gene lookup returns CDR1 DFQATT and CDR2 SNEGSKA (reference sequence). The CDR3 is 15 residues long. With 0 bases clipped from V and 2 bases from J, the junction kept 6 bases outside the gene matches. The DNA of the CDR3 is TGCAGTGCTAGAGACCTAGCGGGCCTCCCCTACGAGCAGTACTTC. This sequence encodes CSARDLAGLPYEQYF.

V is TRBV20-1 and J is TRBJ2-7; maybe TRBD2 (5 bases). Germline V gene lookup returns CDR1 DFQATT and CDR2 SNEGSKA (reference sequence). This CDR3 is built from 14 residues. V lost 6 bases and J 6 bases, leaving 21 bases between the germline ends. CDR3 DNA sequence: TGCAGTGCAAGCCCCAGCAGCGGTTCTTTCGAGCAGTACTTC. The encoded protein is CSASPSSGSFEQYF.

The V gene is TRBV12-3 or TRBV12-4, the J gene TRBJ2-1, with D perhaps matching TRBD1 or TRBD2 (5 bases each). This CDR3 has 15 amino acids. V was trimmed by 3 bases and J by 6 bases, leaving 15 bases between them. The CDR3 region is CASSFPPTGANEQFF. CDR3 coding DNA: TGTGCCAGCAGTTTTCCCCCCACCGGGGCCAATGAGCAGTTCTTC.

The chain carries TRBV7-9 and TRBJ1-2; perhaps TRBD1 as D (5 bases). Trimming took off 1 base at V and 5 bases at J, with 11 bases between the two ends. The germline CDR1 and CDR2 sequences are SEHNR and FQNEAQ (reference sequence). The CDR3 length is 14 residues. The CDR3, as DNA: TGTGCCAGCAGCTTAGACGACAGATTATATGGCTACACCTTC. This encodes CASSLDDRLYGYTF.

The chain couples TRBV19 to TRBJ1-4; D unresolved. The CDR3 is 18 amino acids. V lost 3 bases and J 0 bases, leaving 17 bases between the germline ends. Germline V CDR1 and CDR2: LNHDA, SQIVND (reference sequence). The CDR3 region is CASSIGRQPLSTNEKLFF. In DNA, the CDR3 is TGTGCCAGTAGTATTGGCCGGCAGCCACTCTCAACTAATGAAAAACTGTTTTTT.